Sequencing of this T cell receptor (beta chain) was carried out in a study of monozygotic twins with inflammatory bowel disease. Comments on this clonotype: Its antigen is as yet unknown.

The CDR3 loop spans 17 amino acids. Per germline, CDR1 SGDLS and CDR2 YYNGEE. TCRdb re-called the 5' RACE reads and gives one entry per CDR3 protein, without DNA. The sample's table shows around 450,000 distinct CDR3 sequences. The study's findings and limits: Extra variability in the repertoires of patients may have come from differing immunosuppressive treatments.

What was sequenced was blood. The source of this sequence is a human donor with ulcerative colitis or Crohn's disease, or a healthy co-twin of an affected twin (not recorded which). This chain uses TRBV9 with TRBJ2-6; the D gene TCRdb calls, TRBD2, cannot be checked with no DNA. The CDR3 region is CASSVGGLSSGANVLTF.